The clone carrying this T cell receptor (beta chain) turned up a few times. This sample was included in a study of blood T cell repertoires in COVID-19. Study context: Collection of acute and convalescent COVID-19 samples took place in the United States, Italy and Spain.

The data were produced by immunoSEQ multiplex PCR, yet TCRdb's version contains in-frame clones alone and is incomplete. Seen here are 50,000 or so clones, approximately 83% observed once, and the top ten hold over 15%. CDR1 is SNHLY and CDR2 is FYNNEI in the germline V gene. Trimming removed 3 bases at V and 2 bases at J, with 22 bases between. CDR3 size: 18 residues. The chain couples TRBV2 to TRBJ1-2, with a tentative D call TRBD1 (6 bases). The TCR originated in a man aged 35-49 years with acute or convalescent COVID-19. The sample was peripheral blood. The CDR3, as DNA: TGTGCCAGCAGTGATACGGCGGGCTTTGCAGGGGTGAACTATGGCTACACCTTC. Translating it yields CASSDTAGFAGVNYGYTF. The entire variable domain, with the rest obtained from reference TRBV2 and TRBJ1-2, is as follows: EPEVTQTPSHQVTQMGQEVILRCVPISNHLYFYWYRQILGQKVEFLVSFYNNEISEKSEIFDDQFSVERPDGSNFTLKIRSTKLEDSAMYFCASSDTAGFAGVNYGYTFGSGTRLTVV.